This T cell receptor beta chain stems from a study of T cells expressing NK-cell markers. The CDR3 is 12 amino acids. CDR1 and CDR2 from the germline V gene are ENHRY and SYGVKD. TCRdb reworked the 5' RACE reads into one entry per CDR3 protein, no DNA. This table lists hundreds of thousands of distinct CDR3 sequences. Points on this clonotype: Its antigen is still unknown.

Study findings and constraints: These clonotypes, the leaders elsewhere, also led the CD3+CD56-NKG2C+ fraction in several donors.

Sequenced material: blood T cells: a sorted CD56 or NKG2C T cell subset, CD4+ or CD8+ T cells, or bulk PBMC T cells (not recorded which). The chain joins TRBV10-3 to TRBJ2-3; there is no DNA to check the TCRdb D call of TRBD2. This TCR was recovered from a woman aged 18 to 75 in good health. The CDR3 loop reads CATSSGGDTQYF.